This T cell receptor (beta chain) was observed in a study of cytomegalovirus exposure and HLA in healthy donors. Background on the study: Caucasian-associated ancestry cluster membership applied to about 77% of approximately 420 genotyped donors.

With 60 Vbeta and 13 Jbeta primers, the PCR was carried out. Produced via immunoSEQ multiplex PCR; TCRdb's table is partial and in-frame only. The data show 60,000 to 85,000 clones, with 84% seen just once and approximately 17% held by the top ten. Study-level findings and limits: In a later analysis, CMV-associated beta chains were mostly HLA-associated, it appeared. Near-uniform donor sequencing depth was presumed by presence/absence analyses. As a later analysis showed, a missense DCLRE1C variant was linked to trimming of TCR beta V- and J-genes.

This clone turned up a few times. Its antigen is unidentified. CDR3 size: 13 residues. The chain is built from TRBV21-1 and TRBJ2-5; TRBD2 reflects the table's D call only, with no check against the DNA. TRBV21-1 is assigned pseudogene status. The receptor was derived from a man between 70 and 80 years old in good health and CMV-seropositive. The specimen sequenced was PBMCs. CDR3 sequence (DNA): TGTGCCAGCAGCGAAGGAGGCAAAGAGACCCAGTACTTC. Translation: CASSEGGKETQYF.